Sequencing of this T cell receptor (beta chain) was carried out in a study of blood T cell repertoires in COVID-19. This CDR3 comprises 12 residues. Germline values: CDR1 ENHRY, CDR2 SYGVKD. V was pared by 6 bases and J by 6 bases, with 4 bases of the junction left unmatched. Sequencing was performed with immunoSEQ multiplex PCR; in TCRdb, only in-frame clones are kept and a portion is missing. Of approximately 100,000 clones in the sample, around 90% were seen once. Sequenced material: peripheral blood. The chain couples TRBV10-3 to TRBJ1-2; 7 nucleotides line up with TRBD1. This TCR came from a woman aged 60-75 years with acute or convalescent COVID-19. The CDR3 region is CAISRTGDGYTF. CDR3 DNA sequence: TGTGCCATCAGCCGGACAGGCGATGGCTACACCTTC.